This entry describes one TCR beta chain. In the authors' workflow: Counts of nucleated cells, estimated from reference gene primer amplification, were obtained. TCRdb keeps only in-frame clones here, not all; method: immunoSEQ multiplex PCR. V and J calls and clone size are given by that table; D and trimming were obtained from the DNA. This table holds about 210,000 clones, 75% to 90% found once. Researchers sorted participants into cohorts using their self-reported clinical history. The record originates from a study of blood T cell repertoires in COVID-19. Germline lookup yields CDR1 DFQATT and CDR2 SNEGSKA (reference sequence). Trimming cost V 7 bases and J 1 base, with 7 bases left between them. The CDR3 contains 11 residues.

The V call is TRBV20-1, the J call TRBJ1-1; D is possibly TRBD1 (5 bases). The source is a man in his forties who had recovered from COVID-19. The sequenced material came from PBMCs or T cells enriched from blood (not recorded which). CDR3 residues: CSGGGNTEAFF. As DNA, the CDR3 is TGCAGTGGCGGGGGGAACACTGAAGCTTTCTTT.